What follows describes a single TCR beta chain. Antigen specificity is unknown. This sample was included in a study of shared clonotypes between healthy human individuals. Points from the study as a whole: Only blood was sampled, and tissue TCR repertoires likely differ from blood ones. Estimated clonotype richness was generally higher in naive than memory subsets. It was anticipated that sequencing depth would influence how many clonotypes donors shared.

Per the study methods: Junction-only sequences produced by ImmunoSEQ had no quality scores, so filtering differed. The table came from immunoSEQ multiplex PCR; TCRdb's copy has only in-frame clones and leaves some out. V and J calls and clone size are given by that table; D and trimming were obtained from the DNA. The sample carries 2 million to 2.5 million clones, 80% to 95% recorded once. The CDR3 length is 14 residues. V was shortened by 0 bases and J by 4 bases, with 9 bases between the two germline ends. Germline V lookup: CDR1 KGHSH, CDR2 LQKENI. J is TRBJ1-2 and V is TRBV18; maybe TRBD1 (5 bases). The sequence was obtained from a man aged 18-30 years in good health. Some clones in this sample may be carry-over from other donors' samples. Material for sequencing was naive CD4+ T cells from PBMCs. Documented subset: CD45RA+ positively selected. CDR3 protein: CASSPPGRGYGYTF. DNA of the CDR3: TGTGCCAGCTCACCACCGGGGCGCGGCTATGGCTACACCTTC.